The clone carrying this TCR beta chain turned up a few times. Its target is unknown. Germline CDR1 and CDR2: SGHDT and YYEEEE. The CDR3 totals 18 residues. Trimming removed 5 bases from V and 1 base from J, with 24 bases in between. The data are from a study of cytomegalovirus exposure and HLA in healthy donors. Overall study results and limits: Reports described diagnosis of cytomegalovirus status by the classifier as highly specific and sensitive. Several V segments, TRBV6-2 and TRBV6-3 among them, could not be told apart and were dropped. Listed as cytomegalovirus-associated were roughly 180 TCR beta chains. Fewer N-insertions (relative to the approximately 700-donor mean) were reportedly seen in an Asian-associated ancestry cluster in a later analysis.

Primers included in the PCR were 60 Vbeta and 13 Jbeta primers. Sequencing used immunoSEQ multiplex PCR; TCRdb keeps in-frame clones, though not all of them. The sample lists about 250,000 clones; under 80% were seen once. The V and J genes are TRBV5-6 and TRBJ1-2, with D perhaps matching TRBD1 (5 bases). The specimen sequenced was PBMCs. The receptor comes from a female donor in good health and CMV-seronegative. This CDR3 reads CASSLIDSQTFLNYGYTF. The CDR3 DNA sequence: TGTGCCAGCAGTTTGATAGACAGCCAAACCTTTCTTAACTATGGCTACACCTTC.